This TCR beta chain was recovered during a study of cytomegalovirus exposure and HLA in healthy donors. As for the study in general: Roughly 180 million T cells yielded 90 million to 130 million unique TCR beta sequences, as an earlier analysis found. General study results and limits: The only immune exposure information that was available was CMV serostatus. Common viral pathogens seemed to be connected with several of the most significant clusters, according to a later analysis.

Healthy individuals who donated bone marrow served as the donors. The CDR3 spans 15 residues. V lost 4 bases and J lost 1; bases outside the gene matches: 5. Germline V CDR1 and CDR2: SGDLS, YYNGEE. With respect to this clone: Its cognate antigen is unknown.

In the PCR, 60 Vbeta and 13 Jbeta primers were used. The repertoire was sequenced with immunoSEQ multiplex PCR; TCRdb's copy has only in-frame clones and lacks some. This table has roughly 200,000 clones, over 65% appearing once. The J gene is TRBJ1-5, the V gene TRBV9; 7 positions agree with TRBD1. The sequencing sample was made of PBMCs. The sequence was collected from an older woman in good health and CMV-seropositive. Here the CDR3 reads CASSPDRFSNQPQHF. In DNA, the CDR3 is TGTGCCAGCAGCCCGGACAGGTTCAGCAATCAGCCCCAGCATTTT.